This T cell receptor beta chain was observed in a study of blood T cell repertoires in COVID-19. Using immunoSEQ multiplex PCR, the repertoire was profiled, and TCRdb retains in-frame clones only, with some absent. Of approximately 220,000 clones in the sample, around 80% were seen once. Material for sequencing was peripheral blood. The receptor comes from a woman aged 55 to 70 who had recovered from COVID-19.

The CDR3 DNA sequence: TGTGCCAGCAGCTTAGAGGCAGGGTCATACGAGCAGTACTTC. Its protein product is CASSLEAGSYEQYF. This chain uses TRBV11-2 with TRBJ2-7, with a weak D call TRBD1 (5 bases). CDR1 is SGHAT and CDR2 is FQNNGV in the germline V gene. The CDR3 contains 14 residues. Between the trimmed V and J ends, which lost 0 bases and 4 bases, there was a span of 10 bases.